The present T cell receptor (beta chain) was sequenced within a study of T cells in Graves' hyperthyroidism and ophthalmopathy. The length of the CDR3 is 15 residues. V gave up 4 bases and J gave up 3 bases; unmatched junction bases: 10. The germline V gene has CDR1 SGHRS and CDR2 YFSETQ. Regions amplified from RNA transcripts were the TCR beta CDR3 regions. Primed by the HTBI set, a first-round RT-PCR was run on the TCR CDR3. Via MiXCR, TCRdb re-called the multiplex PCR reads, giving one row per CDR3 protein. The table has 550,000 to 850,000 distinct CDR3 sequences, about 19% seen once. Uncontrolled infection, other autoimmune disease, pregnancy or lactation barred patients from enrollment.

The chain uses TRBV5-1 and TRBJ2-7; TRBD1 matches at 7 bases. The sample comprised blood. This receptor was taken from a woman aged 45-60 years with Graves' hyperthyroidism that later progressed to Graves' ophthalmopathy. The DNA of the CDR3 is TGCGCCAGCAGCCTAACAGGGGAGTCCAACTACGAGCAGTACTTC. Translation gives CASSLTGESNYEQYF. Together with reference TRBV5-1 and TRBJ2-7, the CDR3 gives the full variable domain: KAGVTQTPRYLIKTRGQQVTLSCSPISGHRSVSWYQQTPGQGLQFLFEYFSETQRNKGNFPGRFSGRQFSNSRSEMNVSTLELGDSALYLCASSLTGESNYEQYFGPGTRLTVT.